This entry lists 17 T cell receptor beta chains sequenced from one sample in a study of a mutant IDH1 vaccine in newly diagnosed glioma. Sample time point: week 23, last vaccination. Doses consisted of 300 ug of mutant IDH1 20-mer peptide each, paired with topical imiquimod. Data came from immunoSEQ multiplex PCR; TCRdb stores just in-frame clones and leaves some out. There are roughly 74,000 clones in the sample; approximately 89% occur only once, and roughly 0.78% lies in the top ten. For these TCRs, the target antigens are not known. Sample: PBMCs, taken from a glioma patient whose treatment included an IDH1 peptide vaccine. The source of these receptors is a woman between 50 and 59 years old with glioma.

The chain combines TRBV7-9 with TRBJ2-5, with 10 bases identical to TRBD2. TRBJ2-7 matches the DNA end more closely, so the J call is doubtful. Germline CDR1 is SEHNR and CDR2 is FQNEAQ (reference sequence). The CDR3 covers 15 residues. CDR3 sequence: CASSAGTSASYEQYF. CDR3 nucleotide sequence: TGTGCCAGCAGCGCCGGGACTAGCGCATCCTACGAGCAGTACTTC.

The genes are TRBV2 and TRBJ1-4, with 8 bases identical to TRBD1. CDR1 is SNHLY and CDR2 is FYNNEI in the germline V gene. Unmatched junction bases numbered 4, after V lost 8 bases and J lost 5 bases. The CDR3 is made up of 13 amino acids. Here the CDR3 DNA reads TGTGCCAGCGGGGGACAGGTGAATGAAAAACTGTTTTTT. Protein sequence: CASGGQVNEKLFF.

Details on this clone: The junction and the germline gene differ at one end; a read error may be behind it. V and J are TRBV7-7 and TRBJ2-3; 12 bases are shared with TRBD2. Looked up from germline, CDR1 is SSHAT and CDR2 is FNYEAQ (reference sequence). CDR3 size: 18 residues. The CDR3 DNA reads as TGTGCTAGCAGCTTAGAACTAGCGGGAGGTCCTAGCACAGATACGCAGTATTTT. Protein sequence: CASSLELAGGPSTDTQYF.

J is TRBJ1-5 and V is TRBV10-3; no clear D. Germline CDR1 ENHRY, CDR2 SYGVKD. The CDR3 contains 9 residues. With 11 bases removed from V and 7 bases from J, the gap between germline ends came to 6 bases. This CDR3 is CASGQPQHF. DNA for the CDR3: TGTGCCTCCGGACAGCCCCAGCATTTT.

The chain joins TRBV6-5 to TRBJ1-1, with TRBD1 matching over 7 bases. J was trimmed by 11 bases and V by 2 bases; bases with no gene match: 11. The germline CDR1 and CDR2 sequences are MNHEY and SVGAGI. The CDR3 loop spans 14 amino acids. The CDR3 DNA is TGTGCCAGCAGTTACCGGGGAGGGGGCGCGTGGGCTTTCTTT. It is translated as CASSYRGGGAWAFF.

The rearrangement uses TRBV21-1 and TRBJ1-3. TRBV21-1 is tagged as a pseudogene. CDR3 length equals 15 residues. The CDR3 protein is CASSKVGRYVNTIYF. The DNA for the CDR3 is TGTGCCAGCAGCAAAGTGGGACGGTATGTAAACACCATATATTTT.

This rearrangement joins TRBV27 to TRBJ2-5, with 7 bases fitting TRBD1. Germline V gives CDR1 MNHEY, CDR2 SMNVEV (reference sequence). This CDR3 comprises 15 residues. V shed 4 bases, J shed 5 bases, and the junction held 10 bases outside the gene matches. CDR3 DNA sequence: TGTGCCAGCAGTTCCATCGACAGGGTTCAGGAGACCCAGTACTTC. Encoded protein: CASSSIDRVQETQYF.

V is TRBV19 and J is TRBJ2-1; TRBD1 aligns across 7 bases. Per the germline V gene, CDR1 is LNHDA and CDR2 is SQIVND (reference sequence). With 4 bases clipped from V and 12 bases from J, the junction kept 6 bases outside the gene matches. The CDR3 contains 12 residues. CDR3: CASSKGQLGQFF. CDR3 nucleotides: TGTGCCAGTAGTAAGGGACAGCTCGGGCAGTTCTTC.

The chain has TRBV2 and TRBJ2-7; no definite D call. With 6 bases removed from V and 2 bases from J, the gap between germline ends came to 8 bases. Germline CDR1 SNHLY, CDR2 FYNNEI. The CDR3 consists of 12 residues. CDR3 sequence reads: CASSSGPYEQYF. In DNA form, the CDR3 reads TGTGCCAGCAGCTCAGGCCCCTACGAGCAGTACTTC.

This clone has just one count. The chain couples TRBV27 to TRBJ1-1; D ambiguous. The CDR3 sequence is 15 residues long. Germline CDR1 MNHEY, CDR2 SMNVEV (reference sequence). V was clipped by 6 bases and J by 1 base, with 15 bases between them. CDR3 amino acids: CASSPRARPNTEAFF. The CDR3, as DNA: TGTGCCAGCAGCCCGAGGGCCAGACCGAACACTGAAGCTTTCTTT.

This rearrangement joins TRBV10-3 to TRBJ2-1; 7 nucleotides match TRBD2. The J segment lost 6 bases and the V segment lost 4 bases, leaving 9 bases of the junction unmatched. The CDR3 has 15 residues. Per the germline V gene, CDR1 is ENHRY and CDR2 is SYGVKD. CDR3 sequence reads: CAISVAGVRSNEQFF. DNA for the CDR3: TGTGCCATCAGTGTGGCGGGAGTGCGCAGCAATGAGCAGTTCTTC.

The V gene is TRBV10-2, the J gene TRBJ2-5, with D possibly matching TRBD2 (5 bases). The end of the DNA is better explained by TRBJ2-7, so the J call may be wrong. Germline values: CDR1 WSHSY, CDR2 SAAADI. The CDR3 sequence is 16 residues long. The CDR3 region is CASSDSLGDSPYEQYF. The CDR3 DNA sequence: TGCGCCAGCAGTGATTCCCTGGGAGACTCGCCCTACGAGCAGTACTTC.

CDR3 loop: CASSPRLAMAGANVLTF. The CDR3 coding sequence is TGTGCCAGCAGTCCCCGACTAGCGATGGCGGGGGCCAACGTCCTGACTTTC. The chain carries TRBV27 and TRBJ2-6; 8 bases map to TRBD2. Germline CDR1 is MNHEY and CDR2 is SMNVEV (reference sequence). V lost 5 bases, J lost 4 bases, and 10 bases stayed unmatched. The CDR3 consists of 17 residues.

This clone was seen just once. CDR3 amino acids: CASSSGNSGANVLTF. The CDR3 DNA reads TGCGCCAGCAGCTCAGGAAACTCTGGGGCCAACGTCCTGACTTTC. The chain recombines TRBV5-1 with TRBJ2-6; D is unclear. V dropped 3 bases and J dropped 0 bases, with 7 bases sitting between them. CDR3 length: 15 residues. Germline values: CDR1 SGHRS, CDR2 YFSETQ.

The J gene is TRBJ2-7, the V gene TRBV30; unclear D gene. Between the trimmed V and J ends, which lost 3 bases and 7 bases, there was a span of 13 bases. From germline, CDR1 is GTSNPN and CDR2 SVGIG (reference sequence). This CDR3 is built from 12 residues. Here the CDR3 reads CAWSIPLGEQYF. Here the CDR3 DNA reads TGTGCCTGGAGCATTCCCCTGGGTGAGCAGTACTTC.

The chain uses TRBV19 and TRBJ2-1, with TRBD1 as a possible D gene (5 bases). CDR3 length: 15 amino acids. Germline V CDR1 and CDR2: LNHDA, SQIVND (reference sequence). The V end was cut by 5 bases, the J end by 7 bases, with 18 bases between. CDR3 amino acids: CASSYETVLGNEQFF. The CDR3 coding sequence is TGTGCCAGTAGTTATGAGACAGTGCTTGGGAATGAGCAGTTCTTC.

CDR3 sequence reads: CASSMPPTEFGEKLFF. CDR3 nucleotide sequence: TGTGCCAGTAGTATGCCCCCTACGGAGTTCGGGGAAAAACTGTTTTTT. The chain carries TRBV19 and TRBJ1-4; no firm D call. CDR3 length equals 16 residues. Per germline, CDR1 LNHDA and CDR2 SQIVND (reference sequence). V was pared by 3 bases and J by 8 bases, with 19 bases between.